This TCR beta chain was retrieved from a study of blood T cell repertoires in COVID-19. Across the whole study: Sources were T cells, B-cell-depleted T cells, or PBMCs; the material itself was cDNA or gDNA.

Data came from immunoSEQ multiplex PCR; TCRdb stores just in-frame clones and leaves some out. The sample includes 300,000 to 350,000 clones, roughly 90% of them seen just once. This receptor was identified in a man between 25 and 39 years old with COVID-19, enrolled during active disease. The sample consisted of peripheral blood.

The CDR3 here is CASSRQAVDTGELFF. DNA for the CDR3: TGTGCCAGCAGTAGACAGGCTGTGGACACCGGGGAGCTGTTTTTT. This chain uses TRBV6-2 or TRBV6-3 with TRBJ2-2, with D perhaps TRBD1 (6 bases). The germline V gene has CDR1 MNHEY and CDR2 SVGEGT. The V and J ends lost 5 bases and 3 bases respectively, with 13 bases between them. CDR3 size: 15 residues.